The source of this T cell receptor beta chain is a study of OX40 agonist ivuxolimab in advanced cancers. About the study: Each patient was given ivuxolimab into a vein every 2 weeks, at 0.01 to 10 mg/kg. Study findings and constraints: Clonal expansion by week 6 occurred in CD4+ and CD8+ blood T cells (at 0.1 to 3.0 mg/kg). Among the lowest levels of clonal expansion were found in partial responders at 0.1-3.0 mg/kg. In CD8+ T cells, expanded clones were on average more numerous than in CD4+.

Germline trimming cut 1 base from V and 7 bases from J; bases unmatched to any gene: 6. Germline lookup yields CDR1 SGHRS and CDR2 YFSETQ. The CDR3 consists of 15 residues. This clone was seen a single time. Antigen: not known. This table comes from immunoSEQ multiplex PCR, and its TCRdb copy is limited to in-frame clones, with some not included. This repertoire shows 70,000 to 95,000 clones, approximately 94% found once; its top ten account for around 2.8%. The sample consisted of CD4+ or CD8+ T cells sorted from blood, taken in a trial of the OX40 agonist ivuxolimab. V is TRBV5-1 and J is TRBJ2-2, with TRBD2 identical over 8 bases. This clonotype was sampled from an adult with an advanced solid tumor such as melanoma, head and neck, liver or kidney cancer. CDR3 DNA sequence: TGCGCCAGCAGCTTGTCCGGGAGGGCCGGCGGGGAGCTGTTTTTT. Translation: CASSLSGRAGGELFF.